A selection of T cell receptor beta chains follows, all from one sample in a study of CD8+ T cells in alopecia areata. Profiling relied on immunoSEQ multiplex PCR, and the TCRdb table lists in-frame clones only, not all of them. The sample has tens of thousands of clones; 46% are singletons. The sample consisted of CD8+ T cells sorted from blood, taken around week 36, from a patient treated with tofacitinib. The receptors shown here come from a human donor with alopecia areata. Each CDR3 is given with its conserved first and last residue. A D gene is named only where the DNA matches it firmly. Clone sizes are given selectively: once, few, many, or a class where the clone is expanded.

j_gene	abundance	d_gene	v_gene	CDR3aa	CDR3nt
TRBJ2-7	few	.	TRBV29-1	CSVGVSLNYEQYF	TGCAGCGTTGGGGTCAGCCTTAACTACGAGCAGTACTTC
TRBJ2-5	few	.	TRBV29-1	CSVYGTSETQYF	TGCAGCGTCTACGGGACTTCGGAGACCCAGTACTTC
TRBJ1-1	.	.	TRBV29-1	CSVERGQAFF	TGCAGCGTTGAAAGGGGTCAAGCTTTCTTT
TRBJ2-1	.	.	TRBV9	CASSPPLLLAYNEQFF	TGTGCCAGCAGCCCCCCACTGCTTCTAGCGTACAATGAGCAGTTCTTC
TRBJ1-2	few	.	TRBV9	CASSVALNYGYTF	TGTGCCAGCAGCGTAGCCCTAAACTATGGCTACACCTTC
TRBJ1-2	few	.	TRBV4-1	CASSPTTVNYGYTF	TGCGCCAGCAGCCCGACGACAGTCAACTATGGCTACACCTTC
TRBJ2-3	.	.	TRBV15	CATSRDAGRTDTQYF	TGTGCCACCAGCAGAGATGCGGGGAGGACAGATACGCAGTATTTT
TRBJ2-1	.	.	TRBV19	CASARGGSSYNEQFF	TGTGCCAGTGCCAGGGGCGGGAGCTCCTACAATGAGCAGTTCTTC
TRBJ2-7	.	.	TRBV7-6	CASSPRASLDEQYF	TGTGCCAGCAGCCCAAGGGCTAGTCTCGACGAGCAGTACTTC
TRBJ1-1	few	.	TRBV30	CAWSAVTMNTEAFF	TGTGCCTGGTCAGCGGTCACGATGAACACTGAAGCTTTCTTT
TRBJ1-1	.	.	TRBV29-1	CSVEDWGDTEAFF	TGCAGCGTTGAAGATTGGGGGGACACTGAAGCTTTCTTT
TRBJ2-1	few	.	TRBV4-1	CASSQERPAYNEQFF	TGCGCCAGCAGCCAAGAACGCCCTGCCTACAATGAGCAGTTCTTC
TRBJ2-5	.	.	TRBV2	CASSEAQRDSHF	TGTGCCAGCAGTGAAGCCCAACGGGACTCACACTTC
TRBJ2-7	many	TRBD2	TRBV9	CASSEGGRRDEQYF	TGTGCCAGCAGCGAGGGCGGGAGGCGAGACGAGCAGTACTTC
TRBJ2-7	few	TRBD1	TRBV15	CATSVYRGAYEQYF	TGTGCCACCAGCGTATACAGGGGCGCCTACGAGCAGTACTTC
TRBJ2-7	once	TRBD1	TRBV9	CASNRGDYSWSEQYF	TGTGCCAGCAACAGGGGCGACTACTCCTGGAGCGAGCAGTACTTC
TRBJ2-1	.	TRBD2	TRBV29-1	CSVAGGSNYEQFF	TGCAGCGTTGCGGGCGGGAGTAACTATGAGCAGTTCTTC
TRBJ2-7	few	TRBD1	TRBV27	CASSLRTGTYEQYF	TGTGCCAGCAGTTTACGGACAGGGACCTACGAGCAGTACTTC
TRBJ2-2	few	.	TRBV30	CAWGLRTGELFF	TGTGCCTGGGGCCTCCGTACCGGGGAGCTGTTTTTT
TRBJ2-7	.	.	TRBV5-5	CASSPGTASYEQYF	TGTGCCAGCAGCCCCGGGACGGCCTCCTACGAGCAGTACTTC
TRBJ2-1	.	.	TRBV11-2	CASSLESGYEQFF	TGTGCCAGCAGCTTAGAATCGGGGTATGAGCAGTTCTTC
TRBJ2-7	.	TRBD2	TRBV7-8	CASSLGLAVKGYEQYF	TGTGCCAGCAGCTTAGGACTAGCGGTCAAAGGGTACGAGCAGTACTTC
TRBJ1-2	.	.	TRBV29-1	CALTQGMGGYTF	TGCGCGTTAACCCAGGGAATGGGTGGCTACACCTTC
TRBJ2-1	few	TRBD2	TRBV29-1	CSADRSGSTYNEQFF	TGCAGCGCGGACCGTAGCGGGAGCACCTACAATGAGCAGTTCTTC
TRBJ2-3	.	TRBD2	TRBV10-3	CAIGPDNPTSGNADTQYF	TGTGCCATCGGACCCGACAACCCGACTAGCGGGAATGCTGATACGCAGTATTTT
TRBJ2-7	few	.	TRBV29-1	CSVTYSYEQYF	TGCAGCGTTACCTACTCCTACGAGCAGTACTTC
TRBJ2-3	few	.	TRBV30	CAWSEYTSSNTDTQYF	TGTGCCTGGAGTGAGTACACTAGCTCTAACACAGATACGCAGTATTTT
TRBJ2-3	.	.	TRBV6-5	CASSYGDGTDTQYF	TGTGCCAGCAGTTACGGGGACGGCACAGATACGCAGTATTTT
TRBJ2-5	.	.	TRBV27	CASSYIDETQYF	TGTGCCAGCAGTTACATTGATGAGACCCAGTACTTC
TRBJ2-5	.	TRBD2	TRBV7-9	CASSLRRPAGGQETQYF	TGTGCCAGCAGCTTACGTCGTCCGGCGGGAGGCCAAGAGACCCAGTACTTC
TRBJ2-1	few	.	TRBV6-4	CASSDRAYNEQFF	TGTGCCAGCAGTGACCGAGCCTACAATGAGCAGTTCTTC
TRBJ1-1	.	.	TRBV4-1	CASRGQGQGNTEAFF	TGCGCCAGCAGGGGGCAGGGTCAGGGGAACACTGAAGCTTTCTTT
TRBJ2-1	many	.	TRBV7-9	CASSSDQTTGYHEQFF	TGTGCCAGCAGCTCGGACCAGACGACAGGCTATCATGAGCAGTTCTTC
TRBJ2-5	few	TRBD1	TRBV30	CAWSGDSQETQYF	TGTGCCTGGAGTGGGGACAGCCAAGAGACCCAGTACTTC
TRBJ2-3	.	.	TRBV5-6	CASSLAGGHTDTQYF	TGTGCCAGCAGCTTGGCCGGTGGTCACACAGATACGCAGTATTTT
TRBJ1-1	few	TRBD1	TRBV29-1	CSVELDRVGTEAFF	TGCAGCGTTGAACTGGACAGGGTGGGCACTGAAGCTTTCTTT
TRBJ2-2	.	.	TRBV29-1	CSVELSRRRTGELFF	TGCAGCGTTGAACTTAGTCGCCGCAGGACCGGGGAGCTGTTTTTT
TRBJ1-1	.	TRBD1	TRBV5-1	CASSHQPGQATISEAFF	TGCGCCAGCAGCCATCAACCCGGACAGGCAACTATCTCGGAAGCTTTCTTT
TRBJ1-4	few	TRBD1	TRBV5-5	CASSARDRGTNEKLFF	TGTGCCAGCAGCGCCCGGGACAGGGGAACTAATGAAAAACTGTTTTTT
TRBJ2-5	once	TRBD2	TRBV25-1	CASGLAGDSMETQYF	TGTGCCAGCGGGCTAGCGGGAGATTCGATGGAGACCCAGTACTTC
TRBJ2-3	few	TRBD2	TRBV29-1	CSVVRGEVTDTQYF	TGCAGCGTTGTTCGGGGGGAAGTAACAGATACGCAGTATTTT
TRBJ2-7	.	.	TRBV27	CASRAGGLSEQYF	TGTGCCAGCAGGGCCGGGGGTCTAAGCGAGCAGTACTTC
TRBJ2-2	.	.	TRBV6-5	CASSYSGVSGELFF	TGTGCCAGCAGTTACTCGGGAGTGAGCGGGGAGCTGTTTTTT
TRBJ2-5	few	.	TRBV11-2	CASSQIGTTQETQYF	TGTGCCAGCAGCCAGATCGGGACCACCCAAGAGACCCAGTACTTC
TRBJ2-3	.	TRBD2	TRBV9	CASNSGGTSTDTQYF	TGTGCCAGCAACTCCGGGGGGACTAGCACAGATACGCAGTATTTT
TRBJ1-1	few	TRBD1	TRBV11-2	CASSLIQGANTEAFF	TGTGCCAGCAGCTTGATACAGGGGGCCAACACTGAAGCTTTCTTT
TRBJ2-5	.	TRBD1	TRBV5-1	CASRRTGQGETQYF	TGCGCCAGCAGGCGGACAGGGCAGGGAGAGACCCAGTACTTC
TRBJ2-5	few	TRBD2	TRBV7-9	CASSLVLAGTGETQYF	TGTGCCAGCAGCTTAGTCCTAGCGGGAACCGGGGAGACCCAGTACTTC
TRBJ1-2	.	.	TRBV29-1	CSVGGRQGYGYTF	TGCAGCGTCGGAGGGCGGCAGGGCTATGGCTACACCTTC
TRBJ2-1	few	TRBD2	TRBV19	CASSLAGSYNEQFF	TGTGCCAGTAGTCTAGCGGGATCCTACAATGAGCAGTTCTTC
TRBJ2-5	few	TRBD2	TRBV7-9	CASSPPSGQETQYF	TGTGCCAGCAGCCCCCCTAGCGGCCAAGAGACCCAGTACTTC
TRBJ2-7	.	.	TRBV4-1	CASSQEATTYEQYF	TGCGCCAGCAGCCAAGAAGCGACTACCTACGAGCAGTACTTC
TRBJ2-7	.	.	TRBV29-1	CSVEDRGRGWYEQYF	TGCAGCGTTGAAGATAGAGGAAGGGGATGGTACGAGCAGTACTTC